This T cell receptor (beta chain) was captured in a study of T cells after yellow fever vaccination (dated by TCRdb to the late 2010s). Broadly, across the study: The SMART-Seq v4 Ultra Low Input RNA kit was used to prepare libraries from fractions with low cell numbers. To track T-cell clones before and after primary and booster YFV17D yellow fever vaccination, bulk TCR alpha and beta repertoires were sequenced longitudinally. The cohort comprised two healthy male donors, one aged 18 to 30 and one aged 30 to 40 years. Bulk PBMC replicates and cell subsets were isolated from blood drawn at multiple timepoints before and after both primary and secondary immunization. Broader findings and caveats from the paper: A small share of clonotypes was detected in both CD4 and CD8 compartments, with the overlap likely arising from convergent recombination. Because abundant contaminating clonotypes from the bulk population could be contained in FACS-sorted repertoires, computational filtering was required. Because only two donors were included in the study, the extent to which the findings can be generalized is limited. Most clones expanded after primary vaccination were re-detected after the booster (around 96% of CD4 and around 88% of CD8), suggesting broad memory maintenance. The secondary T-cell response was weaker than the primary response but faster, peaking on day 5 instead of day 15.

The CDR3 goes from the cysteine to the phenylalanine over 14 residues. Only the CDR3 region is kept as DNA, spanning 42 bases read in frame from base 1. Relative to germline, V is 8 bases shorter and J is 1 base shorter, with 14 bases between their ends. The treatment or condition label corresponds to: live attenuated yellow fever vaccine strain. Two biological replicates of bulk PBMCs were collected at each blood-draw timepoint. A standard Ficoll-Paque protocol was used to isolate PBMCs from peripheral blood. TriZol was used to extract RNA from bulk PBMCs, CD4 and CD8 fractions, and dextramer-positive and dextramer-negative fractions. Sequencing relied on an Illumina NovaSeq 6000. TCR cDNA was synthesized by 5'RACE template switching, through which a universal primer site and unique molecular identifiers were introduced. Priming of cDNA synthesis was performed from both the TCR alpha and TCR beta constant segments. Library amplification used two PCR steps, and the second PCR step added sample barcodes and sequencing adapters. Libraries were sequenced on Illumina HiSeq 2500 (2x100 bp) or NovaSeq (2x150 bp). For the original study's pipeline: Demultiplexing of reads and collapsing into UMI consensus sequences were performed with MIGEC, and V(D)J alignment was carried out with MiXCR. Vaccine-responding clonotypes were identified with edgeR using replicate PBMC samples, with FDR below 0.01 and a log2 fold change above 5 up to day 15 being required. CD4 or CD8 identity was assigned to each bulk clonotype according to whether the clonotype was present at higher abundance in the sequenced CD4 repertoire or the sequenced CD8 repertoire. TCRdb passed the public sequencing reads through fastp at Q25 and MiXCR, retaining productive beta sequences. Each entry merges the rows of one CDR3 protein and shows their most common DNA and genes. In this record, the V and J calls reflect TCRdb's handling and not the investigators' own analysis. The sample has a few hundred thousand distinct CDR3 sequences on record, roughly 4.3% of them singletons. The top ten hold 20% to 25% of the sample.

This clonotype was counted a few times. The antigen it recognizes is unknown. Nothing much larger sits one base from this clone, and base qualities are not available. The chain employs TRBV12-3 or TRBV12-4 and TRBJ2-5, with a weak D call of TRBD2 (6 bases match). The origin of this receptor is a man aged 18 to 29 who received the YFV17D yellow fever vaccine. The specimen was PBMCs, collected 5 days after the yellow fever booster vaccination. The sequence in DNA is TGTGCCAGCCAAAGGGGAGGAATCCAAGAGACCCAGTACTTC. It translates as CASQRGGIQETQYF.